Listed here are 23 T cell receptor beta chains from one sample, sequenced in a study of blood T cell repertoires in COVID-19. The table came from immunoSEQ multiplex PCR; TCRdb's copy has only in-frame clones and leaves some out. The data contain roughly 150,000 clones, roughly 80% of them singletons. Sequencing used peripheral blood. These receptors were taken from a man aged 55-75 years with acute or convalescent COVID-19.

The chain has TRBV9 and TRBJ1-3; 9 nucleotides agree with TRBD1. CDR3 size: 16 residues. V lost 0 bases, J lost 4 bases, and 5 bases stayed unmatched. Germline CDR1 is SGDLS and CDR2 is YYNGEE. The CDR3 spells CASSVGQGVAGNTIYF. CDR3 nucleotides: TGTGCCAGCAGCGTAGGACAGGGGGTAGCGGGAAACACCATATATTTT.

This clone was counted once. This sequence joins TRBV2 and TRBJ1-2; 7 nucleotides align to TRBD1. There are 12 residues in the CDR3. The germline V gene encodes CDR1 SNHLY and CDR2 FYNNEI. The CDR3 here is CAGGTSNYGYTF. The CDR3 nucleotides are TGTGCAGGGGGCACCTCTAACTATGGCTACACCTTC. Variable domain in full (rest from reference TRBV2 and TRBJ1-2): EPEVTQTPSHQVTQMGQEVILRCVPISNHLYFYWYRQILGQKVEFLVSFYNNEISEKSEIFDDQFSVERPDGSNFTLKIRSTKLEDSAMYFCAGGTSNYGYTFGSGTRLTVV.

This clone was counted at least ten times. Other DNA sequences in this specimen translate into the identical CDR3. This chain uses TRBV5-1 with TRBJ2-7, with 9 bases lining up with TRBD1. The CDR3 spans 14 residues. With V trimmed by 4 bases and J by 3 bases, 5 bases remained unmatched. Per the germline V gene, CDR1 is SGHRS and CDR2 is YFSETQ. The CDR3 protein is CASSIGTGNYEQYF. The CDR3 DNA reads TGCGCCAGCAGCATAGGGACAGGGAACTACGAGCAGTACTTC.

DNA of the CDR3: TGTGCCTGGAGTACGGGAAGTCATGGCTACACCTTC. Protein: CAWSTGSHGYTF. The genes are TRBV30 and TRBJ1-2; D is undetermined. CDR1 is GTSNPN and CDR2 is SVGIG in the germline V gene (reference sequence). V was trimmed by 2 bases and J by 6 bases, leaving 10 bases between them. The CDR3 is 12 residues long. Using reference TRBV30 and TRBJ1-2 for the parts outside the CDR3, the full variable domain is SQTIHQWPATLVQPVGSPLSLECTVEGTSNPNLYWYRQAAGRGLQLLFYSVGIGQISSEVPQNLSASRPQDRQFILSSKKLLLSDSGFYLCAWSTGSHGYTFGSGTRLTVV.

The chain couples TRBV9 to TRBJ2-3; D may be TRBD1 (5 bases). The ends were cut back, 2 bases at V and 4 bases at J, with 14 bases in the middle. Germline CDR1 SGDLS, CDR2 YYNGEE. The CDR3 loop spans 15 amino acids. The CDR3 protein is CASSVSPGPADTQYF. CDR3 in DNA: TGTGCCAGCAGCGTCTCTCCAGGGCCCGCAGATACGCAGTATTTT.

CDR3 in amino acids: CASSSGLAATQYF. The CDR3 DNA follows: TGTGCCAGCAGCTCGGGACTAGCTGCGACCCAGTACTTC. This rearrangement joins TRBV7-8 to TRBJ2-5; TRBD2 matches 9 bases. There are 13 residues in the CDR3. The germline gives CDR1 SGHVS, CDR2 FQNEAQ. With 4 bases clipped from V and 7 bases from J, the junction kept 4 bases outside the gene matches.

CDR3 coding DNA: TGTGCCAGCAGTGACCCCATTTCCTACGAGCAGTACTTC. It encodes CASSDPISYEQYF. The chain recombines TRBV6-1 with TRBJ2-7; no definite D call. The CDR3 is 13 residues long. V was shortened by 3 bases and J by 1 base, with 7 bases between the two germline ends. Germline V CDR1 and CDR2: MNHNS, SASEGT.

This clone came up a few times. V gene TRBV29-1 combines with J gene TRBJ2-1, with TRBD2 identical over 10 bases. Per the germline V gene, CDR1 is SQVTM and CDR2 is ANQGSEA. Germline trimming cut 0 bases from V and 9 bases from J; bases unmatched to any gene: 8. CDR3 length equals 15 residues. CDR3 nucleotides: TGCAGCGTTGAAGATAAGCGGGGGGGAAGGGGTGAGCAGTTCTTC. It is translated as CSVEDKRGGRGEQFF.

This clone occurred a few times. The chain links TRBV5-6 to TRBJ1-5, with 7 bases fitting TRBD1. Germline CDR1 is SGHDT and CDR2 is YYEEEE. The CDR3 extends over 15 amino acids. V was pared by 4 bases and J by 4 bases, with 8 bases of the junction left unmatched. The DNA of the CDR3 is TGTGCCAGCAGCGAGAGGGGGCAGTTGAATCAGCCCCAGCATTTT. Protein product: CASSERGQLNQPQHF.

The chain combines TRBV6-2 or TRBV6-3 with TRBJ2-7; D gene ambiguous. The CDR3 consists of 15 residues. With 4 bases removed from V and 5 bases from J, the gap between germline ends came to 18 bases. CDR1 is MNHEY and CDR2 is SVGEGT in the germline V gene. The CDR3 region has the DNA TGTGCCAGCAGTTCCCCAGTAGCTCTCCTCAACGAGCAGTACTTC. Amino acids: CASSSPVALLNEQYF.

The chain couples TRBV7-2 to TRBJ2-1, with TRBD2 matching over 7 bases. Losses at the gene ends were 1 base for V and 7 bases for J; bases not matched to a gene: 7. Germline CDR1 is SGHTA and CDR2 is FQGNSA. The CDR3 runs 15 residues. CDR3 protein: CASSLVQRGLNEQFF. CDR3 coding DNA: TGTGCCAGCAGCTTAGTACAGCGGGGCCTAAATGAGCAGTTCTTC.

The chain couples TRBV9 to TRBJ2-1; 8 bases are shared with TRBD2. Germline assignment: CDR1 SGDLS and CDR2 YYNGEE. V trimming: 3 bases; J trimming: 2 bases; junction bases outside the gene matches: 1. The CDR3 is 14 amino acids. This CDR3 is CASSDGGAYNEQFF. CDR3 nucleotides: TGTGCCAGCAGCGACGGGGGGGCCTACAATGAGCAGTTCTTC.

DNA of the CDR3: TGTGCCAGTAGTAGGCCACGAGGTAGCGGGGGTTACACAGATACGCAGTATTTT. Protein product: CASSRPRGSGGYTDTQYF. The chain uses TRBV19 and TRBJ2-3, with 9 nucleotides matching TRBD2. The CDR3 consists of 18 residues. V gave up 4 bases and J gave up 2 bases; unmatched junction bases: 13. Germline V gives CDR1 LNHDA, CDR2 SQIVND (reference sequence). The variable domain in full, completed from reference TRBV19 and TRBJ2-3, reads DGGITQSPKYLFRKEGQNVTLSCEQNLNHDAMYWYRQDPGQGLRLIYYSQIVNDFQKGDIAEGYSVSREKKESFPLTVTSAQKNPTAFYLCASSRPRGSGGYTDTQYFGPGTRLTVL.

V usage is TRBV2 and J usage is TRBJ1-5, with D perhaps matching TRBD1 (5 bases). The CDR3 contains 17 residues. V shed 1 base and J shed 1 base, with 14 bases lying between them. CDR1 and CDR2 (germline): SNHLY, FYNNEI. The CDR3 DNA follows: TGTGCCAGCAGTGAAGGGGGGGTTCGGGGGAGCAATCAGCCCCAGCATTTT. Translated, it gives CASSEGGVRGSNQPQHF.

The genes are TRBV6-5 and TRBJ1-6; 9 nucleotides line up with TRBD1. The CDR3 is 15 residues long. From germline, CDR1 is MNHEY and CDR2 SVGAGI. J gave up 9 bases and V 8 bases, and 11 bases lay outside the gene matches. The CDR3, as DNA: TGTGCCAGCGGCTGGGGCGGACAGGGGACTTCACCCCTCCACTTT. Translated: CASGWGGQGTSPLHF.

The rearrangement links TRBV19 to TRBJ2-1; the D gene is possibly TRBD2 (6 bases). Trimming took off 3 bases at V and 2 bases at J, with 11 bases between the two ends. This CDR3 has 15 residues. From germline, CDR1 is LNHDA and CDR2 SQIVND (reference sequence). CDR3 sequence reads: CASSIGGETYNEQFF. The CDR3 region has the DNA TGTGCCAGTAGTATCGGAGGGGAGACCTACAATGAGCAGTTCTTC. Full variable domain (rest looked up from reference TRBV19 and TRBJ2-1): DGGITQSPKYLFRKEGQNVTLSCEQNLNHDAMYWYRQDPGQGLRLIYYSQIVNDFQKGDIAEGYSVSREKKESFPLTVTSAQKNPTAFYLCASSIGGETYNEQFFGPGTRLTVL.

The chain carries TRBV25-1 and TRBJ2-5; TRBD2 aligns across 12 bases. V gave up 4 bases and J gave up 2 bases; unmatched junction bases: 2. Germline CDR1 reads MGHDK; CDR2 reads SYGVNS. This CDR3 contains 15 residues. CDR3 bases: TGTGCCAGCAGTGGACTAGCGGGGGCTCAAGAGACCCAGTACTTC. As protein: CASSGLAGAQETQYF.

V usage is TRBV6-5 and J usage is TRBJ1-5, with D possibly matching TRBD1 (5 bases). CDR3 size: 15 residues. The germline CDR1 and CDR2 sequences are MNHEY and SVGAGI. V was shortened by 0 bases and J by 7 bases, with 13 bases between the two germline ends. The CDR3 nucleotides read TGTGCCAGCAGTTACTCGGACGGGGCGGGACAGCCCCAGCATTTT. Translating gives CASSYSDGAGQPQHF.

V usage is TRBV11-2 and J usage is TRBJ1-2; possibly TRBD1 for D (5 bases). The ends were cut back, 1 base at V and 4 bases at J, with 13 bases in the middle. The germline CDR1 and CDR2 sequences are SGHAT and FQNNGV. The CDR3 totals 15 residues. DNA for the CDR3: TGTGCCAGCAGCTTAGTGGGGCGCCAGCTCTATGGCTACACCTTC. Its translation: CASSLVGRQLYGYTF.

This rearrangement joins TRBV12-3 or TRBV12-4 to TRBJ1-5, with 7 bases fitting TRBD1. V shed 7 bases and J 2 bases; nucleotides not matched to a gene: 2. This CDR3 is built from 13 residues. The CDR3 here is CASKGAGNQPQHF. The CDR3 coding sequence is TGTGCCAGCAAGGGGGCGGGCAATCAGCCCCAGCATTTT.

The chain has TRBV4-1 and TRBJ1-1; D gene uncertain. Germline CDR1 and CDR2: MGHRA and YSYEKL. The CDR3 is 16 amino acids. V was clipped by 4 bases and J by 3 bases, with 18 bases between them. In nucleotides, the CDR3 is TGCGCCAGCAGCCTTACATCAGCAGGCGGGGACACTGAAGCTTTCTTT. Its protein is CASSLTSAGGDTEAFF.

This clone was detected a few times. V and J are TRBV9 and TRBJ2-7, with TRBD1 matching 9 bases. Losses at the gene ends were 4 bases for V and 2 bases for J; bases not matched to a gene: 7. CDR1 and CDR2 (germline): SGDLS, YYNGEE. This CDR3 has 15 amino acids. In DNA, the CDR3 is TGTGCCAGCAGCCTACGACAGGGGGGCCCCTACGAGCAGTACTTC. Its protein is CASSLRQGGPYEQYF.

J is TRBJ1-2 and V is TRBV19; 11 bases map to TRBD1. The J segment lost 8 bases and the V segment lost 5 bases, leaving 10 bases of the junction unmatched. Germline V gives CDR1 LNHDA, CDR2 SQIVND (reference sequence). The CDR3 has 15 residues. CDR3 in amino acids: CASSSSPGQGAGYTF. The CDR3 nucleotides are TGTGCCAGTAGTTCCTCCCCCGGACAGGGGGCCGGCTACACCTTC.